This is a list of T cell receptor beta chains from one sample in a study of cytomegalovirus exposure and HLA in healthy donors. Libraries were prepared by immunoSEQ multiplex PCR; TCRdb keeps only in-frame clonotypes and omits some of them. The sample lists around 150,000 clones, about 77% occurring once. The sequenced sample consisted of PBMCs. These receptors were collected from a woman aged 35 to 49 in good health and CMV-seronegative. Both conserved end residues are part of each CDR3. The D gene is left open where the match is weak. Size values are once, few and many counts, or a class for expanded clones, and some rows have none.

j_call | clone_size | d_call | v_call | cdr3_nt | cdr3_aa
TRBJ1-2 | NA | NA | TRBV2 | TGTGCCAGCAGTGAAGCGGCCCGAGGCTACACCTTC | CASSEAARGYTF
TRBJ2-7 | few | TRBD2 | TRBV7-8 | TGTGCCAGCACCACGGCGGGGGGGTTCTACGAGCAGTACTTC | CASTTAGGFYEQYF
TRBJ2-3 | few | TRBD1 | TRBV5-8 | TGTGCCAGCAGCTTCAACAGGGGGGTCACAGATACGCAGTATTTT | CASSFNRGVTDTQYF
TRBJ2-2 | NA | TRBD1 | TRBV5-6 | TGTGCCAGCAGCGGGCTCGGACAGGGGGCTAGGGAGCTGTTTTTT | CASSGLGQGARELFF
TRBJ1-6 | few | TRBD1 | TRBV4-2 | TGTGCCAGCAGCCTGGGGGGACAGGGGAATTCACCCCTCCACTTT | CASSLGGQGNSPLHF
TRBJ1-1 | NA | NA | TRBV4-1 | TGCGCCAGCAGCCAAATATTTGTAGCCGAAGCTTTCTTT | CASSQIFVAEAFF
TRBJ1-6 | NA | NA | TRBV30 | TGTGCCTGGCGGGACACCCATAATTCACCCCTCCACTTT | CAWRDTHNSPLHF
TRBJ1-2 | NA | NA | TRBV6-1 | TGTGCCAGCACAGAAGGTCCAGGGAACTATGGCTACACCTTC | CASTEGPGNYGYTF
TRBJ1-4 | NA | NA | TRBV5-5 | TGTGCCAGCAGCTTGGGGCCAGAGGGAGGCGAAAAACTGTTTTTT | CASSLGPEGGEKLFF
TRBJ1-4 | NA | NA | TRBV30 | TGTGCCTGGAGTGTAACAGAAAAACTGTTTTTT | CAWSVTEKLFF
TRBJ1-1 | NA | NA | TRBV18 | TGTGCCAGCTCACCCGTACAGGGTCTTACTGAAGCTTTCTTT | CASSPVQGLTEAFF
TRBJ2-7 | once | TRBD2 | TRBV10-3 | TGTGCCATCAGGGAGCGGGGTACCTCCTACGAGCAGTACTTC | CAIRERGTSYEQYF
TRBJ2-2 | NA | NA | TRBV27 | TGTGCCAGCAGTTTAGAATCAGGGCTGACCGGGGAGCTGTTTTTT | CASSLESGLTGELFF
TRBJ1-1 | NA | TRBD1 | TRBV18 | TGTGCCAGCTCCCCGGACAGGGTTATGCAAGCTTTCTTT | CASSPDRVMQAFF
TRBJ1-1 | NA | NA | TRBV6-5 | TGTGCCAGCAGTTTAGGGGGACACACTGAAGCTTTCTTT | CASSLGGHTEAFF
TRBJ1-1 | NA | NA | TRBV28 | TGTGCCAGCAGTCCATATGACAGTTTACAGGAAGCTTTCTTT | CASSPYDSLQEAFF
TRBJ1-1 | NA | NA | TRBV19 | TGTGCCAGTAGCTGGACAAGGAACACTGAAGCTTTCTTT | CASSWTRNTEAFF
TRBJ1-1 | NA | TRBD1 | TRBV7-2 | TGTGCCAGCCGGGCGGACAGGGGAGGCACTGAAGCTTTCTTT | CASRADRGGTEAFF
TRBJ2-7 | NA | TRBD1 | TRBV9 | TGTGCCAGCAGCTCGCAGACAGGGGCCGCCTACGAGCAGTACTTC | CASSSQTGAAYEQYF
TRBJ1-1 | NA | TRBD1 | TRBV6-6 | TGTGCCAGCAGGAGAACCGGGACAGGGGAAGCTTTCTTT | CASRRTGTGEAFF
TRBJ1-5 | NA | NA | TRBV19 | TGTGCCAGTAGTATAGAAGGGAGGGGCAATCAGCCCCAGCATTTT | CASSIEGRGNQPQHF
TRBJ1-2 | once | TRBD1 | TRBV6-5 | TGTGCCAGCAGTTATTACCGACAGGGTTATGGCTACACCTTC | CASSYYRQGYGYTF
TRBJ1-5 | few | NA | TRBV6-5 | TGTGCCAGCAGTTACGCCAGGGGCAATCAGCCCCAGCATTTT | CASSYARGNQPQHF
TRBJ2-1 | once | TRBD2 | TRBV27 | TGTGCCAGCAGTGGGGGACTAGCGGGTCAGTATGAGCAGTTCTTC | CASSGGLAGQYEQFF
TRBJ1-6 | NA | NA | TRBV7-2 | TGTGCCCTCCAGCTGGGGGGGCGGAATTCACCCCTCCACTTT | CALQLGGRNSPLHF
TRBJ2-5 | NA | TRBD2 | TRBV7-7 | TGTGCCAGCAGCTTACAGCGGGGAGGGGAGACCCAGTACTTC | CASSLQRGGETQYF
TRBJ2-2 | few | NA | TRBV11-2 | TGTGCCAGCAGCTTGGGACTCCGTGAGCTGTTTTTT | CASSLGLRELFF
TRBJ1-3 | NA | NA | TRBV6-6 | TGTGCCAGCAGGGACAGCTCTGGAAACACCATATATTTT | CASRDSSGNTIYF
TRBJ1-2 | NA | NA | TRBV4-3 | TGCGCCAGCAGCCAAGAAGTGGGGGCCTCTGGCTATGGCTACACCTTC | CASSQEVGASGYGYTF
TRBJ2-4 | NA | TRBD1 | TRBV27 | TGTGCCAGCAGGCCCGGGGCCTCAGGGGGATTAAACATTCAGTACTTC | CASRPGASGGLNIQYF
TRBJ1-5 | NA | NA | TRBV19 | TGTGCCAGTAGTATAGCCCCCTTCGGGAATCAGCCCCAGCATTTT | CASSIAPFGNQPQHF
TRBJ1-5 | NA | NA | TRBV6-6 | TGTGCCAGCAGTTACAATCAGGGGAGCAATCAGCCCCAGCATTTT | CASSYNQGSNQPQHF